This section outlines one TCR beta chain sequence together with its context. Its antigen remains unidentified. These data originate in a study of OX40 agonist ivuxolimab in advanced cancers. Overall study results and limits: Clones of CD4+ and CD8+ blood T cells grew by week 6 at doses of 0.1 to 3.0 mg/kg. Average numbers of expanded clones were greater in CD8+ T cells than in CD4+. Antigen specificity was not determined for the expanded peripheral T cells. Patients who responded partially at 0.1-3.0 mg/kg showed clonal expansion ranking among the lowest.

The germline V and J ends were trimmed by 4 bases and 6 bases, with 12 bases remaining between them. The CDR3 covers 14 residues. The germline CDR1 and CDR2 sequences are MNHEY and SVGAGI. The data were produced by immunoSEQ multiplex PCR, yet TCRdb's version contains in-frame clones alone and is incomplete. The repertoire consists of approximately 92,000 clones, with approximately 95% occurring once and the leading ten covering just over 2%. The sequenced sample was CD4+ or CD8+ T cells sorted from blood, obtained in a trial of the OX40 agonist ivuxolimab. The V and J genes are TRBV6-5 and TRBJ2-2, with D possibly matching TRBD1 (5 bases). The receptor's source is an adult with an advanced solid tumor such as melanoma, head and neck, liver or kidney cancer. The CDR3 region is CASSFSSGSGELFF. For the CDR3, the DNA is TGTGCCAGCAGTTTTTCATCAGGGTCCGGGGAGCTGTTTTTT.